The next 21 T cell receptor beta chains were all read from a single sample in a study of T cell responses to AZD1222 COVID-19 vaccine. Repertoires were generated with immunoSEQ multiplex PCR, while TCRdb's copy carries only in-frame clones and drops some. The repertoire holds about 78,000 clones, with roughly 90% as singletons. Sequenced material: peripheral blood, taken on day 0 of MenACWY control vaccination. The receptors here all came from an adult in good health.

The chain combines TRBV6-5 with TRBJ2-3, with TRBD2 identical over 12 bases. J lost 3 bases, V lost 7 bases, and 5 bases had no gene match. In germline, CDR1 is MNHEY, CDR2 SVGAGI. The CDR3 sequence is 15 residues long. The CDR3 sequence: CASTSGLAGTDTQYF. In nucleotides, the CDR3 is TGTGCCAGCACCTCAGGACTAGCGGGGACAGATACGCAGTATTTT.

The CDR3: CASSSHRTGSYNEQFF. The CDR3 coding sequence is TGTGCCAGCAGTTCGCACCGGACAGGCTCCTACAATGAGCAGTTCTTC. The chain combines TRBV6-5 with TRBJ2-1; 7 bases match TRBD1. Germline CDR1 is MNHEY and CDR2 is SVGAGI. This CDR3 is built from 16 residues. V lost 4 bases, J lost 0 bases, and 6 bases stayed unmatched.

The chain carries TRBV11-2 and TRBJ1-6; 7 positions match TRBD1. CDR1 is SGHAT, CDR2 FQNNGV, per germline. The V and J ends lost 1 base and 6 bases, in that order; junction bases with no gene match: 6. This CDR3 spans 16 amino acids. The CDR3 DNA sequence: TGTGCCAGCAGCTTAGGGGCCGGGACAGCTAATTCACCCCTCCACTTT. Translated: CASSLGAGTANSPLHF.

The V and J genes are TRBV12-3 or TRBV12-4 and TRBJ2-7, with D possibly TRBD1 on 6 matching bases. V was trimmed by 5 bases and J by 5 bases, leaving 13 bases between them. This CDR3 is 13 amino acids long. This chain's CDR3 is CASSQQGEHEQYF. CDR3 bases: TGTGCCAGCAGTCAACAGGGAGAGCACGAGCAGTACTTC.

The rearrangement uses TRBV2 and TRBJ1-6; D is possibly TRBD1 (6 bases). The CDR3 length is 14 residues. V was shortened by 4 bases and J by 10 bases, with 14 bases between the two germline ends. The V gene's germline CDR1 is SNHLY and CDR2 FYNNEI. The CDR3, as DNA: TGTGCCAGCAGTGTAGGCAGGGGTAGCTCACCCCTCCACTTT. It yields the protein CASSVGRGSSPLHF.

The chain is built from TRBV2 and TRBJ1-1, with a possible D match to TRBD1 (5 bases). The CDR3 runs 14 residues. CDR1 and CDR2 from the germline V gene are SNHLY and FYNNEI. Trimming removed 3 bases at V and 0 bases at J, with 8 bases between. The CDR3 nucleotides read TGTGCCAGCAGTGAGTACAGGTTGAACACTGAAGCTTTCTTT. Protein product: CASSEYRLNTEAFF.

On this clone: Mismatch with germline at one junction end may stem from a read error. V is TRBV10-3 and J is TRBJ2-3; D is unclear. Germline CDR1 is ENHRY and CDR2 is SYGVKD. The CDR3 consists of 11 residues. CDR3 bases: TGTGCCATCAGTGGCACGGATACGCAGTATTTT. This gives the protein CAISGTDTQYF.

The chain couples TRBV7-3 to TRBJ1-5, with D unclear. Trimming took off 1 base at V and 0 bases at J, with 7 bases between the two ends. Germline V gene sequence: CDR1 SGHTA, CDR2 FQGTGA. This CDR3 spans 15 amino acids. In DNA, the CDR3 is TGTGCCAGCAGCTTAAGGGTGAATAGCAATCAGCCCCAGCATTTT. Its translation is CASSLRVNSNQPQHF. The full variable domain, with the rest looked up from reference TRBV7-3 and TRBJ1-5, is GAGVSQTPSNKVTEKGKYVELRCDPISGHTALYWYRQSLGQGPEFLIYFQGTGAADDSGLPNDRFFAVRPEGSVSTLKIQRTERGDSAVYLCASSLRVNSNQPQHFGDGTRLSIL.

This chain uses TRBV7-9 with TRBJ1-5; 7 bases map to TRBD1. The germline V gene encodes CDR1 SEHNR and CDR2 FQNEAQ (reference sequence). The CDR3 is 17 residues long. The trim removed 3 bases at V and 4 bases at J, leaving 12 bases unmatched. DNA for the CDR3: TGTGCCAGCAGCTTGACAGGGAATCATAGTCGGAATCAGCCCCAGCATTTT. It is translated as CASSLTGNHSRNQPQHF. Complete variable domain (other parts from reference TRBV7-9 and TRBJ1-5): DTGVSQNPRHKITKRGQNVTFRCDPISEHNRLYWYRQTLGQGPEFLTYFQNEAQLEKSRLLSDRFSAERPKGSFSTLEIQRTEQGDSAMYLCASSLTGNHSRNQPQHFGDGTRLSIL.

The genes are TRBV7-9 and TRBJ1-6; D unclear. The CDR3 consists of 15 residues. Germline values: CDR1 SEHNR, CDR2 FQNEAQ (reference sequence). V was clipped by 4 bases and J by 0 bases, with 7 bases between them. CDR3 nucleotides: TGTGCCAGCAGCTCCTTGAGCTCCTATAATTCACCCCTCCACTTT. Amino acid sequence: CASSSLSSYNSPLHF.

The chain recombines TRBV27 with TRBJ2-6; D gene uncertain. CDR3 length: 17 amino acids. V lost 4 bases and J lost 0, with 13 bases in between. From germline, CDR1 is MNHEY and CDR2 SMNVEV (reference sequence). The CDR3 nucleotides read TGTGCCAGCAGTTCTGTCCCAGGATTCTCTGGGGCCAACGTCCTGACTTTC. Encoded protein: CASSSVPGFSGANVLTF. Using reference TRBV27 and TRBJ2-6 for the parts outside the CDR3, the full variable domain is EAQVTQNPRYLITVTGKKLTVTCSQNMNHEYMSWYRQDPGLGLRQIYYSMNVEVTDKGDVPEGYKVSRKEKRNFPLILESPSPNQTSLYFCASSSVPGFSGANVLTFGAGSRLTVL.

The chain uses TRBV6-4 and TRBJ2-7; either TRBD1 or TRBD2 may fit D (5 bases each). This CDR3 comprises 16 residues. Germline V gene sequence: CDR1 MRHNA, CDR2 SNTAGT. CDR3 coding DNA: TGTGCGCCAGCAGTGACAGCGGCAGATTCAATCTACGAGCAGTACTTC. It is translated as CAPAVTAADSIYEQYF.

The V call is TRBV10-3, the J call TRBJ1-2, with D tentatively TRBD1 (5 bases). Germline CDR1 reads ENHRY; CDR2 reads SYGVKD. V gave up 6 bases and J gave up 6 bases, with 8 bases separating them. The CDR3 is 11 amino acids. The CDR3, as DNA: TGTGCCATCAGCAGCAGGGATGGCTACACCTTC. Amino acids: CAISSRDGYTF.

This sequence joins TRBV6-5 and TRBJ2-7; D is uncertain. The CDR3 sequence is 15 residues long. CDR1 MNHEY and CDR2 SVGAGI come from the germline V gene. Between the trimmed V and J ends, which lost 6 bases and 2 bases, there was a span of 17 bases. As DNA, the CDR3 is TGTGCCAGCAGGGCCGGAAGGTCCCTAACCTACGAGCAGTACTTC. Its protein is CASRAGRSLTYEQYF.

V is TRBV25-1 and J is TRBJ2-7; tentative D call: TRBD2 (6 bases). Germline lookup yields CDR1 MGHDK and CDR2 SYGVNS. Trimming shortened V by 0 bases and J by 5 bases, and 14 bases separated the two germline ends. CDR3 length: 15 amino acids. CDR3 nucleotides: TGTGCCAGCAGTGAATATCGGGGGAATCTGGACGAGCAGTACTTC. Its protein product is CASSEYRGNLDEQYF.

This rearrangement joins TRBV7-2 to TRBJ2-7, with 9 bases lining up with TRBD1. J lost 2 bases, V lost 4 bases, and 6 bases had no gene match. Germline CDR1 SGHTA, CDR2 FQGNSA. The CDR3 is 15 residues long. The CDR3 bases are TGTGCCAGCAGCTCGACCGGGACAGGGCCCTACGAGCAGTACTTC. Amino acid sequence: CASSSTGTGPYEQYF.

This clone was recorded once. The chain uses TRBV4-3 and TRBJ2-1; 10 bases agree with TRBD2. This CDR3 has 16 residues. The germline CDR1 and CDR2 sequences are LGHNA and YSLEER. The J segment lost 8 bases and the V segment lost 0 bases, leaving 7 bases of the junction unmatched. CDR3 amino acids: CASSQDRSSGGYEQFF. For the CDR3, the DNA is TGCGCCAGCAGCCAAGATAGGTCTAGCGGGGGCTATGAGCAGTTCTTC.

The chain links TRBV5-4 to TRBJ1-6; the D gene is possibly TRBD1 (5 bases). The CDR3 consists of 16 residues. The V end was cut by 0 bases, the J end by 10 bases, with 17 bases between. Germline V lookup: CDR1 SGHNT, CDR2 YYREEE (reference sequence). The CDR3 sequence: CASSLEPSGLRSPLHF. In nucleotides, the CDR3 is TGTGCCAGCAGCTTGGAACCCTCGGGACTTAGATCACCCCTCCACTTT.

The chain employs TRBV28 and TRBJ1-1; no clear D gene. Germline V gene data show CDR1 as MDHEN and CDR2 as SYDVKM. Trimming took off 4 bases at V and 5 bases at J, with 14 bases between the two ends. The CDR3 totals 14 residues. The CDR3 coding sequence is TGTGCCAGCAGTTATGTGAGTGGGGTTACTGAAGCTTTCTTT. Its translation: CASSYVSGVTEAFF. The full variable domain, its missing parts supplied by reference TRBV28 and TRBJ1-1, is DVKVTQSSRYLVKRTGEKVFLECVQDMDHENMFWYRQDPGLGLRLIYFSYDVKMKEKGDIPEGYSVSREKKERFSLILESASTNQTSMYLCASSYVSGVTEAFFGQGTRLTVV.

The chain is built from TRBV6-5 and TRBJ1-1; D remains ambiguous. This CDR3 spans 14 amino acids. V lost 8 bases to trimming and J lost 1 base, with 14 bases between them. CDR1 MNHEY and CDR2 SVGAGI come from the germline V gene. The CDR3 region has the DNA TGTGCCAGCTGGAAGGGCTTCGAGAACACTGAAGCTTTCTTT. It translates to CASWKGFENTEAFF.

This sequence joins TRBV7-8 and TRBJ2-2; possibly TRBD1 for D (5 bases). The CDR3 runs to 18 residues. CDR1 is SGHVS, CDR2 FQNEAQ, per germline. Trimming removed 5 bases from V and 0 bases from J, with 19 bases in between. The CDR3 DNA sequence: TGTGCCAGCAGCCGTTTGGACACCCAATTACCGAACACCGGGGAGCTGTTTTTT. Translating it yields CASSRLDTQLPNTGELFF.